This TCR beta chain derives from a study of cytomegalovirus exposure and HLA in healthy donors. Primers for the PCR totalled 60 Vbeta and 13 Jbeta. Repertoires were generated with immunoSEQ multiplex PCR, while TCRdb's copy carries only in-frame clones and drops some. The repertoire holds approximately 150,000 clones, less than 85% seen once, with 3.5% to 5% in the top ten. Study findings and constraints: In an earlier analysis, productive rearrangement rates for most beta V segments clustered near 87% or 30%. Researchers reported in a later analysis that a missense DCLRE1C variant was tied to TCR beta V- and J-gene trimming. In the analysis, some V segments, TRBV6-2 and TRBV6-3 included, were excluded as indistinguishable.

Comments on this clone: No antigen is known for it.

The V and J ends lost 1 base and 5 bases respectively, with 18 bases between them. Germline CDR1 reads SGHDN; CDR2 reads FVKESK. The CDR3 sequence is 16 residues long. Sequenced: PBMCs. The TCR sequence derives from a man aged 35 to 55 in good health and CMV-seronegative. The rearrangement links TRBV14 to TRBJ2-7; unclear D gene. The CDR3 sequence is CASSQAPRSQRDEQYF. The CDR3 nucleotides read TGTGCCAGCAGCCAAGCGCCAAGAAGCCAGCGAGACGAGCAGTACTTC. Together with reference TRBV14 and TRBJ2-7, the CDR3 gives the full variable domain: EAGVTQFPSHSVIEKGQTVTLRCDPISGHDNLYWYRRVMGKEIKFLLHFVKESKQDESGMPNNRFLAERTGGTYSTLKVQPAELEDSGVYFCASSQAPRSQRDEQYFGPGTRLTVT.